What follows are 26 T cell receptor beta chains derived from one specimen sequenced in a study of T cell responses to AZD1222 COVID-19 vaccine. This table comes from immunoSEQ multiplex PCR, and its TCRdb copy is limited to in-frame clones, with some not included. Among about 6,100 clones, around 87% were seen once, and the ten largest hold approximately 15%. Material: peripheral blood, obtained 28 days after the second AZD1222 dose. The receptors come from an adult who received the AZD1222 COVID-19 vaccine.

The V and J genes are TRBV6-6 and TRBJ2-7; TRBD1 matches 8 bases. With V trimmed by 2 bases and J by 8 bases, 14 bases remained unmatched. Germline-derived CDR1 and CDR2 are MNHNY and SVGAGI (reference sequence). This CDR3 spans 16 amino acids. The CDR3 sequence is CASSYTGGSGGGKQYF. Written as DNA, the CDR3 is TGTGCCAGCAGTTACACAGGGGGGTCAGGGGGCGGCAAGCAGTACTTC.

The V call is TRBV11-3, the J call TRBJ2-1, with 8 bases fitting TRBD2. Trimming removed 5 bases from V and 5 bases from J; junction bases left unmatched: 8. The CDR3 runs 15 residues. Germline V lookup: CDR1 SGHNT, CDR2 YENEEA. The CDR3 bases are TGTGCCAGCAGCGAAACTAGCGGAGTTAACAATGAGCAGTTCTTC. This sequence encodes CASSETSGVNNEQFF.

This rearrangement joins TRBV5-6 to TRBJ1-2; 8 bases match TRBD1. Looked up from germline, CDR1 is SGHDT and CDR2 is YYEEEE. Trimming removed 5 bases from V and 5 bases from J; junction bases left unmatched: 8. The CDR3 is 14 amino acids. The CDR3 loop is CASRTTGERYGYTF. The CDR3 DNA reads TGTGCCAGCAGGACGACAGGGGAGAGGTATGGCTACACCTTC.

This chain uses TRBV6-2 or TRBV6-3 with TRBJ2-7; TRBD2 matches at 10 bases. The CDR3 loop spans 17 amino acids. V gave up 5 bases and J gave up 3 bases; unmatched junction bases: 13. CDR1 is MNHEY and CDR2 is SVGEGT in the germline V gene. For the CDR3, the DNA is TGTGCCAGCAGTACCTTGAGGGGGCTAGCGGGAGTCTACGAGCAGTACTTC. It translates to CASSTLRGLAGVYEQYF.

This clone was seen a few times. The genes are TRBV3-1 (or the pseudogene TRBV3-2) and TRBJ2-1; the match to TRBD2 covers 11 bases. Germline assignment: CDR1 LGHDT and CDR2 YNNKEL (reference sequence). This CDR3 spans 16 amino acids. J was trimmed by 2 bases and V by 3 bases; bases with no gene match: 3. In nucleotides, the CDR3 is TGTGCCAGCAGCCATAGGACTAGCGGGCCCTACAATGAGCAGTTCTTC. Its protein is CASSHRTSGPYNEQFF.

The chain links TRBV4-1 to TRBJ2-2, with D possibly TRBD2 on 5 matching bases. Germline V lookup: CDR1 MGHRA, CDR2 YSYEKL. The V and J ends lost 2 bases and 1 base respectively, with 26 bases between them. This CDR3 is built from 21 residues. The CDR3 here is CASSQRNLPGRPGMNTGELFF. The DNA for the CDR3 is TGCGCCAGCAGCCAACGTAACCTCCCAGGACGGCCGGGGATGAACACCGGGGAGCTGTTTTTT.

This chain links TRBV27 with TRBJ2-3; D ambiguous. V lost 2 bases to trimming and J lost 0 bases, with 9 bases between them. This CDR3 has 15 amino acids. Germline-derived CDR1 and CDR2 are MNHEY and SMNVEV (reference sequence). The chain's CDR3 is CASSLQWASTDTQYF. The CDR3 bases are TGTGCCAGCAGTTTACAGTGGGCTAGCACAGATACGCAGTATTTT.

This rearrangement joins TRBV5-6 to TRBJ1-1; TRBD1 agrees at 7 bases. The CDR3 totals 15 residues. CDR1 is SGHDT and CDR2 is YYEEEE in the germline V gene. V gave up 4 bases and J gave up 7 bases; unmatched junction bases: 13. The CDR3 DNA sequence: TGTGCCAGCAGCACCTGGCTCCGGGACAGCGGTGAAGCTTTCTTT. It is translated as CASSTWLRDSGEAFF.

The CDR3 bases are TGTGCCAGCAGTGATCGCGACAGGTTGAGCACCTACAATGAGCAGTTCTTC. This sequence encodes CASSDRDRLSTYNEQFF. This chain uses TRBV25-1 with TRBJ2-1, with D maybe TRBD1 (6 bases). CDR1 and CDR2 from the germline V gene are MGHDK and SYGVNS. CDR3 length: 17 residues. V lost 3 bases and J 2 bases, leaving 17 bases between the germline ends.

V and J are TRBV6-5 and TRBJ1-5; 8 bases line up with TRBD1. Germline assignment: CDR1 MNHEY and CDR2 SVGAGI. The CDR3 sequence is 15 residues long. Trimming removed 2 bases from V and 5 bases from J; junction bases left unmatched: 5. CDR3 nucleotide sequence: TGTGCCAGCAGTTACACGACAGGGGAGGATCAGCCCCAGCATTTT. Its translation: CASSYTTGEDQPQHF.

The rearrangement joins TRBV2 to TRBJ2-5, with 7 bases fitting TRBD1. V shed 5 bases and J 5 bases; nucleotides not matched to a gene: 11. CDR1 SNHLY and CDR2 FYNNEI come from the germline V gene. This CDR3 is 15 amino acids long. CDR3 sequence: CASSFEGGFVETQYF. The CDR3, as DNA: TGTGCCAGCAGTTTCGAAGGGGGCTTTGTGGAGACCCAGTACTTC. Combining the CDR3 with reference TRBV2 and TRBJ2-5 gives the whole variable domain EPEVTQTPSHQVTQMGQEVILRCVPISNHLYFYWYRQILGQKVEFLVSFYNNEISEKSEIFDDQFSVERPDGSNFTLKIRSTKLEDSAMYFCASSFEGGFVETQYFGPGTRLLVL.

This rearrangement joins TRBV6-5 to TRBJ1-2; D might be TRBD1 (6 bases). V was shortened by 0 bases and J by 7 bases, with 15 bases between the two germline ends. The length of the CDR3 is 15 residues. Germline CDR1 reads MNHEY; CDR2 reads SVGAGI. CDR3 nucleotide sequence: TGTGCCAGCAGTTACTCGTACAGGGTTGTCGGTGGCTACACCTTC. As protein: CASSYSYRVVGGYTF.

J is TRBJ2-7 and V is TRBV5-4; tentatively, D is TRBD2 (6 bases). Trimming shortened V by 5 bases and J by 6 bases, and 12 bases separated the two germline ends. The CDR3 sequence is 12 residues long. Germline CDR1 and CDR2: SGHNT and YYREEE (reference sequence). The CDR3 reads CASSFPGAEQYF. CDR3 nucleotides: TGTGCCAGCAGTTTTCCGGGAGCCGAGCAGTACTTC.

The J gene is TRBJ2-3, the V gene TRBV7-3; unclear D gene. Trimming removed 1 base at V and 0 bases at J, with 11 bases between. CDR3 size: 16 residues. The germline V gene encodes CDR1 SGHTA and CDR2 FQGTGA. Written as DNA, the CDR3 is TGTGCCAGCAGCTTAATCCCCGACGCTAGCACAGATACGCAGTATTTT. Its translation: CASSLIPDASTDTQYF. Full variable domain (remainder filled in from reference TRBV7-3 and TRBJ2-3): GAGVSQTPSNKVTEKGKYVELRCDPISGHTALYWYRQSLGQGPEFLIYFQGTGAADDSGLPNDRFFAVRPEGSVSTLKIQRTERGDSAVYLCASSLIPDASTDTQYFGPGTRLTVL.

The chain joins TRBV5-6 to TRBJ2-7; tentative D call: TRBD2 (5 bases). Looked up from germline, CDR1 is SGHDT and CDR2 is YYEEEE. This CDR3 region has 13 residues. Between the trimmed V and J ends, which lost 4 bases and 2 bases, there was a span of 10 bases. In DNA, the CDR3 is TGTGCCAGCAGCCCCTTCGGGGCCTACGAGCAGTACTTC. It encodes CASSPFGAYEQYF. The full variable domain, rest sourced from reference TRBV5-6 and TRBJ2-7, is DAGVTQSPTHLIKTRGQQVTLRCSPKSGHDTVSWYQQALGQGPQFIFQYYEEEERQRGNFPDRFSGHQFPNYSSELNVNALLLGDSALYLCASSPFGAYEQYFGPGTRLTVT.

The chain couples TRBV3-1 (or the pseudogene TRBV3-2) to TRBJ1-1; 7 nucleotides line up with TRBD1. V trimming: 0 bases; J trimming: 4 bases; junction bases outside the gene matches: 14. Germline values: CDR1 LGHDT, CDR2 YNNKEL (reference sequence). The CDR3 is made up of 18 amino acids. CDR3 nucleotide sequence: TGTGCCAGCAGCCAAGATTTGAGGCAGGGGGGTGGTGGCACTGAAGCTTTCTTT. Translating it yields CASSQDLRQGGGGTEAFF.

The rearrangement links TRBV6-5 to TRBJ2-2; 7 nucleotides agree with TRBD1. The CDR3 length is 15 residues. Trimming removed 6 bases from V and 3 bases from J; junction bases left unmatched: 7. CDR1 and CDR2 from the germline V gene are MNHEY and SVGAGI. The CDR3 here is CASSVQGLYTGELFF. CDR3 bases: TGTGCCAGCAGCGTACAGGGGTTATACACCGGGGAGCTGTTTTTT.

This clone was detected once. CDR3 nucleotides: TGCGCCAGCAGCCCCAGGGACAGGGGGCAGGGTGAGCAGTTCTTC. Protein product: CASSPRDRGQGEQFF. The V and J genes are TRBV5-1 and TRBJ2-1; 12 bases map to TRBD1. This CDR3 contains 15 residues. V dropped 4 bases and J dropped 9; count of bases not matched to a gene: 8. CDR1 is SGHRS, CDR2 YFSETQ, per germline.

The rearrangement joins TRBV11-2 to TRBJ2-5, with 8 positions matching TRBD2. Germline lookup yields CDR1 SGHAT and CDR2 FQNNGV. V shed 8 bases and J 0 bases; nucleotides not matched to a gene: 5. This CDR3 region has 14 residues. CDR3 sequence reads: CASSLAGNQETQYF. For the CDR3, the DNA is TGTGCCAGCTCGCTAGCGGGTAACCAAGAGACCCAGTACTTC.

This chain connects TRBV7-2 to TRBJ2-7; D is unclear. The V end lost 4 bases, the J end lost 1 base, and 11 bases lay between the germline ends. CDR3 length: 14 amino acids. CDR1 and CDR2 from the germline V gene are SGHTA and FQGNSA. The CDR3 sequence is CASSSQKSSYEQYF. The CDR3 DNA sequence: TGTGCCAGCAGCTCGCAGAAGTCTTCCTACGAGCAGTACTTC. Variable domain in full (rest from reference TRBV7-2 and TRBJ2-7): GAGVSQSPSNKVTEKGKDVELRCDPISGHTALYWYRQSLGQGLEFLIYFQGNSAPDKSGLPSDRFSAERTGGSVSTLTIQRTQQEDSAVYLCASSSQKSSYEQYFGPGTRLTVT.

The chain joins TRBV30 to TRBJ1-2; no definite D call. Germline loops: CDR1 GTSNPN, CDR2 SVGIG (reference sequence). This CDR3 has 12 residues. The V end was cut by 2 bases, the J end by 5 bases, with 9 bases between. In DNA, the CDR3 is TGTGCCTGGAGTCCACAGCAATATGGCTACACCTTC. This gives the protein CAWSPQQYGYTF.

The CDR3 DNA is TGTGCCAGCAGCCCCCAGCGGGGGGGGGACACCGGGGAGCTGTTTTTT. This gives the protein CASSPQRGGDTGELFF. The rearrangement joins TRBV3-1 (or the pseudogene TRBV3-2) to TRBJ2-2; 10 bases align to TRBD2. V shed 4 bases, J shed 3 bases, and the junction held 5 bases outside the gene matches. This CDR3 has 16 amino acids. In germline, CDR1 is LGHDT, CDR2 YNNKEL (reference sequence).

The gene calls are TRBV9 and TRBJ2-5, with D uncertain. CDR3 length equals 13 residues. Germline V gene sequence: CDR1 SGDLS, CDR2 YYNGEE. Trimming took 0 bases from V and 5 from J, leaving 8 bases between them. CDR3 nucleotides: TGTGCCAGCAGCGTAGATCCGGGTGAGACCCAGTACTTC. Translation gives CASSVDPGETQYF.

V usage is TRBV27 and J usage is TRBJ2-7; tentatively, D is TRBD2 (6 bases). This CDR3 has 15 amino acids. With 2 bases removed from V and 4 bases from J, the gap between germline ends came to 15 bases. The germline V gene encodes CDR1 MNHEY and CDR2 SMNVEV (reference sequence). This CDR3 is CASSLTGSVPYEQYV. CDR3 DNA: TGTGCCAGCAGTTTAACCGGGAGTGTTCCTTACGAGCAGTACGTC.

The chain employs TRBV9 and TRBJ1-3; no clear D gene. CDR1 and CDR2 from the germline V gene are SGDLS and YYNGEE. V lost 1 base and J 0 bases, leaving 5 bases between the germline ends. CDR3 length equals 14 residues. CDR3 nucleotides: TGTGCCAGCAGCGTAAGCTACTCTGGAAACACCATATATTTT. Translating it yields CASSVSYSGNTIYF.

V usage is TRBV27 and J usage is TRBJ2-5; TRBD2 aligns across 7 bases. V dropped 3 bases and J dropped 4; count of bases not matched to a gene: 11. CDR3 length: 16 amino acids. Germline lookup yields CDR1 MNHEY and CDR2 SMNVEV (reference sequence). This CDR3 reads CASSLGRGEGRETQYF. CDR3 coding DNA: TGTGCCAGCAGTTTGGGGCGCGGGGAGGGGAGAGAGACCCAGTACTTC.